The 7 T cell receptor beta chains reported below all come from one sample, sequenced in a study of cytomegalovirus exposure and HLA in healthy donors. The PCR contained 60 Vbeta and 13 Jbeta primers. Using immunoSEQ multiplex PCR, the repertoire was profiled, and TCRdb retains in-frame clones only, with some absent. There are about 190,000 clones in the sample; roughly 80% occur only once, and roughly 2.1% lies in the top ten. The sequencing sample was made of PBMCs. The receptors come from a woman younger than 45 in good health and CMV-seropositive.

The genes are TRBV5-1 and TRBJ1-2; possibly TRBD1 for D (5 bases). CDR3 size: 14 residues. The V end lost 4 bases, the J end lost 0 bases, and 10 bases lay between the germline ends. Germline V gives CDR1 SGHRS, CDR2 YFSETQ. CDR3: CASSPRATNYGYTF. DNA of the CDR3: TGCGCCAGCAGCCCCAGGGCGACTAACTATGGCTACACCTTC.

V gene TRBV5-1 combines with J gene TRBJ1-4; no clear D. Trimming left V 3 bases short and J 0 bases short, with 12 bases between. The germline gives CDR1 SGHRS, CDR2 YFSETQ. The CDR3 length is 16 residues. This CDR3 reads CASSSGRPATNEKLFF. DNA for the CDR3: TGCGCCAGCAGCTCCGGGAGACCTGCAACTAATGAAAAACTGTTTTTT.

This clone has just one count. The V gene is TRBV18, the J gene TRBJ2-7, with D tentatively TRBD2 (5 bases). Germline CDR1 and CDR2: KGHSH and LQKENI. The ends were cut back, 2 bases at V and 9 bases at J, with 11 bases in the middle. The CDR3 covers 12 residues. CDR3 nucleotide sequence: TGTGCCAGCTCACCAATATTGGCGGGGCAGTACTTC. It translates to CASSPILAGQYF.

The CDR3 loop reads CASSLQPPGVISYEQYF. The DNA of the CDR3 is TGTGCCAGCAGCTTACAACCGCCCGGGGTTATTAGCTACGAGCAGTACTTC. V is TRBV7-2 and J is TRBJ2-7; a possible D gene is TRBD2 (5 bases). The CDR3 consists of 17 residues. V lost 2 bases and J lost 3, with 20 bases in between. Looked up from germline, CDR1 is SGHTA and CDR2 is FQGNSA.

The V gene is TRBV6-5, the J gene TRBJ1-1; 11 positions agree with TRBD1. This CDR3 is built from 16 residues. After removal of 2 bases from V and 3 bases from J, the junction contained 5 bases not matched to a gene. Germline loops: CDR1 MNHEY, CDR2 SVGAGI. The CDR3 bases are TGTGCCAGCAGTTACCTACCGGGACAGGGGGACACTGAAGCTTTCTTT. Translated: CASSYLPGQGDTEAFF.

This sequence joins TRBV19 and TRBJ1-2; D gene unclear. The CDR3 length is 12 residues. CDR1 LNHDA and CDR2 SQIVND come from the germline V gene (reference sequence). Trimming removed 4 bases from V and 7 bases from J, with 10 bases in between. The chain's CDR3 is CASSSGLGGYTF. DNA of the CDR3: TGTGCCAGTAGTAGCGGGCTTGGTGGCTACACCTTC.

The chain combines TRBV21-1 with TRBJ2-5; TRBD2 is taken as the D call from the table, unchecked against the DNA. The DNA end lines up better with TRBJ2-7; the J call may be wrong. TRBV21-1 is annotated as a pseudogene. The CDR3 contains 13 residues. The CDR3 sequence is CASSKILVYEQYF. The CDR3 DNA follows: TGTGCCAGCAGCAAGATACTGGTTTACGAGCAGTACTTC.